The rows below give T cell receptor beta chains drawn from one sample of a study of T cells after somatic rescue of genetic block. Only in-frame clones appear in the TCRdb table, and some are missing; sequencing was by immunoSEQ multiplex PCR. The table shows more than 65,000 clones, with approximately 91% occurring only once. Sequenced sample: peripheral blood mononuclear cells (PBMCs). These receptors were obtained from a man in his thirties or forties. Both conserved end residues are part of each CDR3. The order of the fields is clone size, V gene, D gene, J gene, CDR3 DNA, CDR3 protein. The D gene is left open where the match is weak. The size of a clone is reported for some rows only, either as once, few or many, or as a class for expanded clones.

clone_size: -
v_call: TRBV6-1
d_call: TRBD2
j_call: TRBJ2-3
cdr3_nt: TGTGCCAGCAGTGAATGGGAGGGTGGGGGTACGCAGTATTTT
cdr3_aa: CASSEWEGGGTQYF

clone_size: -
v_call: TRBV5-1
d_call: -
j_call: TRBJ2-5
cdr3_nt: TGCGCCAGCAGCTTGGACAGGGAGACCCAGTACTTC
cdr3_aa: CASSLDRETQYF

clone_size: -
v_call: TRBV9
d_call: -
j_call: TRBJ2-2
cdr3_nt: TGTGCCAGCAGCGTAGGCTGGAGGGGCACCGGGGAGCTGTTTTTT
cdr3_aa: CASSVGWRGTGELFF

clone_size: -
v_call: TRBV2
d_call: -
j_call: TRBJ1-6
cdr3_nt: TGTGCCAGCAGTGAGCAGCGCGGTAATTCACCCCTCCACTTT
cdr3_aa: CASSEQRGNSPLHF

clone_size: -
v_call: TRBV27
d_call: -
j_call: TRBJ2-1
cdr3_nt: TGTGCCAGCAGTCAATCACAGGGCCTTCCCTACAATGAGCAGTTCTTC
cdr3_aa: CASSQSQGLPYNEQFF

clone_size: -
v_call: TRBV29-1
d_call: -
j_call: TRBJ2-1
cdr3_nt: TGCAGCGTGGATCTGACTGTCAATGAGCAGTTCTTC
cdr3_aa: CSVDLTVNEQFF

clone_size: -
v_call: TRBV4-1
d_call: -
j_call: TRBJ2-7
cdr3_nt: TGCGCCAGCAGCCAAATCTTAGGGGGCCCCTCTAGCGGGCGCATCTACGAGCAGTACTTC
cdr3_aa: CASSQILGGPSSGRIYEQYF

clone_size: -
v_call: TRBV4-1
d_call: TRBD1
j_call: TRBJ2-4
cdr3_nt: TGCGCCAGCAGCCAAGATCAACGCGGGACAGGGGCCAAAAACATTCAGTACTTC
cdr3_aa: CASSQDQRGTGAKNIQYF

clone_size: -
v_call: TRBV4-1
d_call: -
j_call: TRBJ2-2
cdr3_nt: TGCGCCAGCAGCCCTAGGCTGGATGAGAACACCGGGGAGCTGTTTTTT
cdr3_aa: CASSPRLDENTGELFF

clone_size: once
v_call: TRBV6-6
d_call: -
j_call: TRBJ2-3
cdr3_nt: TGTGCCAGCAGTCGGGACGGAGATACGCAGTATTTT
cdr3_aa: CASSRDGDTQYF

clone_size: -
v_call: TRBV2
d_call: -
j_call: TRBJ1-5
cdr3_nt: TGTGCCAGCAGTGTGGGGAGTTTCAGCAATCAGCCCCAGCATTTT
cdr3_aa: CASSVGSFSNQPQHF

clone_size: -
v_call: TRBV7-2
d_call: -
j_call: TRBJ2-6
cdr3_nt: TGTGCCAGCAGCTATCAGGGGACCCCCGGGGCCAACGTCCTGACTTTC
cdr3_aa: CASSYQGTPGANVLTF

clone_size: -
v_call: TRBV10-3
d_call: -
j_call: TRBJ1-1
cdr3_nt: TGTGCCATCAAGGGGGGGCATGACACTGAAGCTTTCTTT
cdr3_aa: CAIKGGHDTEAFF

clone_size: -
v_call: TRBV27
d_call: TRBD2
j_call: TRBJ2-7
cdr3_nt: TGTGCCAGCAGCCTGGTCTTGGGACTAGCATTAGCCGAGCAGTACTTC
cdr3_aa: CASSLVLGLALAEQYF

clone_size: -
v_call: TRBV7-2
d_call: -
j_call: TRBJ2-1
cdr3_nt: TGTGCCAGCAGCACCCGCGGGACAAGCTCCTACAATGAGCAGTTCTTC
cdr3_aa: CASSTRGTSSYNEQFF

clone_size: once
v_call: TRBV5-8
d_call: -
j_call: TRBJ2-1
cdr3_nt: TGTGCCAGCAGCTTGTTGGCCACAGGGCAGTTCTTC
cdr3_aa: CASSLLATGQFF

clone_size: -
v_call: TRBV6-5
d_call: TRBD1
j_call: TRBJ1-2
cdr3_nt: TGTGCCAGCAGTTCAACCGGGACAGGGAACTATGGCTACACCTTC
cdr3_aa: CASSSTGTGNYGYTF

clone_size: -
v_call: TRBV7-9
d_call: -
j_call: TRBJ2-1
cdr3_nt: TGTGCCAGCAGCTTATTCAGGGTCGGTGAGCAGTTCTTC
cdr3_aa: CASSLFRVGEQFF

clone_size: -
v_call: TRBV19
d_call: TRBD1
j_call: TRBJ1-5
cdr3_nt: TGTGCCAGTAGCACCGGGACAGGGGGCTGGAATGTCAATCAGCCCCAGCATTTT
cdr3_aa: CASSTGTGGWNVNQPQHF

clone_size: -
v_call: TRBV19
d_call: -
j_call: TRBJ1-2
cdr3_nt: TGTGCCAGTACCCAAAGAGCCGGCTATGGCTACACCTTC
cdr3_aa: CASTQRAGYGYTF

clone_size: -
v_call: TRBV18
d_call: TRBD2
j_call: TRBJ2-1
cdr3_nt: TGTGCCAGCTCACCGCGGGGGAACGTGAGGTTCAATGAGCAGTTCTTC
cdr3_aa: CASSPRGNVRFNEQFF

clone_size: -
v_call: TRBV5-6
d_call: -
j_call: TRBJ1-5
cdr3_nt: TGTGCCAGCCGACTGTTAGAAGATCAGCCCCAGCATTTT
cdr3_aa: CASRLLEDQPQHF

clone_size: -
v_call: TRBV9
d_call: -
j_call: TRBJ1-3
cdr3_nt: TGTGCCAGCAGCGTAGACGGTCACTCTGGAAACACCATATATTTT
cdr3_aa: CASSVDGHSGNTIYF